One and the same sample provided the 29 T cell receptor beta chains below, sequenced in a study of shared clonotypes between healthy human individuals (dated by TCRdb to 2018 to 2021). Library prep was done by the immunoSEQ multiplex PCR assay. TCRdb obtained this table from immuneACCESS and retained in-frame rearrangements with V and J assigned. These tables miss some clones; where compared with another copy, unresolved V genes account for less than half of the shortfall, and the remainder is unexplained. A total of 2 million to 2.5 million clones appear in this sample, 85% to 95% of them only once. More than 0.1% of the sample rests with the top ten. The sequenced material came from naive CD4+ T cells sorted from blood. The cell subset or site label of this sample denotes: CD45RA+ positively selected. These receptors were collected from a man in his late teens or twenties in good health.

The rearrangement joins TRBV6-1 to TRBJ2-1; possibly TRBD2 for D (5 bases). CDR1 and CDR2 from the germline V gene are MNHNS and SASEGT. V was cut by 6 bases and J by 6 bases, with 9 bases left in between. This CDR3 region has 12 residues. CDR3 sequence (DNA): TGTGCCAGCAGGATAACTAGCAATGAGCAGTTCTTC. Protein: CASRITSNEQFF.

This clone has only one observation. The V and J genes are TRBV18 and TRBJ2-7, with 14 bases identical to TRBD2. Per the germline V gene, CDR1 is KGHSH and CDR2 is LQKENI. The V and J ends lost 3 bases and 6 bases, in that order; junction bases with no gene match: 10. This CDR3 contains 17 residues. The CDR3 bases are TGTGCCAGCTCACCGGGCGGGACTAGCGGGGGCGGGAGCGAGCAGTACTTC. It encodes CASSPGGTSGGGSEQYF.

V usage is TRBV5-4 and J usage is TRBJ2-3; TRBD1 might be the D (6 bases). The CDR3 contains 15 residues. Trimming took off 3 bases at V and 0 bases at J, with 11 bases between the two ends. The germline gives CDR1 SGHNT, CDR2 YYREEE (reference sequence). The CDR3 nucleotides are TGTGCCAGCAGCTCCCCAGGACAGAGCACAGATACGCAGTATTTT. Translation: CASSSPGQSTDTQYF.

The J gene is TRBJ2-2, the V gene TRBV4-2; D possibly uses TRBD1 or TRBD2 (7 bases each). Trimming pared 4 bases from V and 1 base from J, leaving 16 bases between. This CDR3 comprises 17 residues. Germline V CDR1 and CDR2: LGHNA, YNFKEQ. Here the CDR3 reads CASSRGGTGVNTGELFF. DNA for the CDR3: TGTGCCAGCAGCCGCGGGGGCACAGGGGTGAACACCGGGGAGCTGTTTTTT.

J is TRBJ2-2 and V is TRBV9; possibly TRBD1 or TRBD2 for D (6 bases each). The CDR3 length is 16 residues. Trimming cost V 0 bases and J 4 bases, with 13 bases left between them. Per the germline V gene, CDR1 is SGDLS and CDR2 is YYNGEE. The CDR3 loop is CASSVGGGLFTGELFF. The CDR3 DNA is TGTGCCAGCAGCGTAGGAGGGGGGTTATTCACCGGGGAGCTGTTTTTT.

In its sample, this clone was seen once. The rearrangement links TRBV2 to TRBJ2-7; 11 nucleotides match TRBD1. Trimming took 8 bases from V and 0 from J; bases not matched to a gene: 6. The CDR3 is 15 residues long. Germline assignment: CDR1 SNHLY and CDR2 FYNNEI. The CDR3: CASAPGTGGSYEQYF. CDR3 bases: TGTGCCAGCGCCCCCGGGACAGGGGGCTCCTACGAGCAGTACTTC.

CDR3 sequence (DNA): TGTGCCAGCAGTGATAGGGGGCAAACCTCCTACGAGCAGTACTTC. Translating it yields CASSDRGQTSYEQYF. The chain is built from TRBV2 and TRBJ2-7; 7 bases align to TRBD1. The CDR3 length is 15 residues. Germline trimming cut 3 bases from V and 0 bases from J; bases unmatched to any gene: 5. In germline, CDR1 is SNHLY, CDR2 FYNNEI.

The gene calls are TRBV27 and TRBJ1-2; 10 positions match TRBD1. V gave up 4 bases and J gave up 8 bases; unmatched junction bases: 10. CDR1 MNHEY and CDR2 SMNVEV come from the germline V gene (reference sequence). The CDR3 totals 15 residues. The CDR3 nucleotides read TGTGCCAGCAGTTCCGGGACAGGGGTTCTGAGAGGCTACACCTTC. This encodes CASSSGTGVLRGYTF.

Remarks on this clone: One end of the junction does not line up with germline, which may come from a read error. The J gene is TRBJ2-1, the V gene TRBV2; 8 bases are a match to TRBD2. The CDR3 length is 12 residues. CDR1 and CDR2 from the germline V gene are SNHLY and FYNNEI. This CDR3 reads CASSDDRGGPIF. Written as DNA, the CDR3 is TGTGCCAGCAGTGATGACCGGGGGGGGCCGATCTTC.

Note on this clone: A much larger clone differs by one base, so this may be a read error. The chain joins TRBV11-2 to TRBJ2-7, with D possibly matching TRBD1 (6 bases). Germline CDR1 is SGHAT and CDR2 is FQNNGV. This CDR3 has 18 residues. As DNA, the CDR3 is TGTGCCAGCAGCCTCCCCTTTGGACTCAGGGGAAGCTCCTACGAGCAGTGCTTC. It translates to CASSLPFGLRGSSYEQCF.

This clone was counted once. The chain employs TRBV5-1 and TRBJ2-5; TRBD2 aligns across 9 bases. The CDR3 runs to 16 residues. Losses at the gene ends were 1 base for V and 4 bases for J; bases not matched to a gene: 8. Looked up from germline, CDR1 is SGHRS and CDR2 is YFSETQ. This chain's CDR3 is CASSLIGGGATETQYF. The CDR3 nucleotides read TGCGCCAGCAGCTTGATCGGCGGGGGGGCGACAGAGACCCAGTACTTC.

The chain links TRBV5-1 to TRBJ2-5; a weak D match, TRBD1 (7 bases). V lost 0 bases, J lost 5 bases, and 17 bases lay in between. The CDR3 is made up of 16 amino acids. The germline CDR1 and CDR2 sequences are SGHRS and YFSETQ. CDR3 in amino acids: CASSLVGGGGRETQYF. The CDR3 DNA reads TGCGCCAGCAGCTTGGTCGGTGGAGGGGGCCGGGAGACCCAGTACTTC. The variable domain in full, completed from reference TRBV5-1 and TRBJ2-5, reads KAGVTQTPRYLIKTRGQQVTLSCSPISGHRSVSWYQQTPGQGLQFLFEYFSETQRNKGNFPGRFSGRQFSNSRSEMNVSTLELGDSALYLCASSLVGGGGRETQYFGPGTRLLVL.

The V and J genes are TRBV28 and TRBJ2-3, with D maybe TRBD2 (7 bases). The CDR3 contains 17 residues. The V end was cut by 5 bases, the J end by 3 bases, with 21 bases between. Germline-derived CDR1 and CDR2 are MDHEN and SYDVKM. CDR3: CASSRQDLGGATDTQYF. The DNA for the CDR3 is TGTGCCAGCAGTCGACAGGATCTTGGGGGGGCAACAGATACGCAGTATTTT.

The chain has TRBV19 and TRBJ1-5; D is ambiguous. Deletions cut 7 bases from V and 0 bases from J, with 13 bases between. CDR3 size: 15 residues. Germline loops: CDR1 LNHDA, CDR2 SQIVND (reference sequence). The CDR3 sequence: CASITSANSNQPQHF. CDR3 nucleotide sequence: TGTGCCAGTATAACCTCGGCTAATAGCAATCAGCCCCAGCATTTT.

On this clone itself: This may arise from a read error, as a much more abundant clone is one base away. The chain carries TRBV25-1 and TRBJ1-1; D remains unclear. The CDR3 is made up of 11 amino acids. Deletions cut 3 bases from V and 3 bases from J, with 2 bases between. Germline assignment: CDR1 MGHDK and CDR2 SYGVNS. The CDR3 loop is CASSEHTEAFF. The CDR3, as DNA: TGTGCCAGCAGTGAGCACACTGAAGCTTTCTTT.

This chain uses TRBV12-2 with TRBJ2-7; the table gives TRBD2 as D, unverified against the DNA. TRBV12-2 is recorded as a pseudogene. This CDR3 spans 14 amino acids. The CDR3 protein is CASRPERSPYEQYF. CDR3 sequence (DNA): TGTGCAAGTCGTCCTGAGCGTTCCCCCTACGAGCAGTACTTC.

This rearrangement joins TRBV7-3 to TRBJ1-1, with D tentatively TRBD1 (5 bases). The CDR3 totals 15 residues. CDR1 is SGHTA and CDR2 is FQGTGA in the germline V gene. The V gene lost 5 bases and the J gene lost 1 base, with 14 bases spanning the gap. CDR3 nucleotide sequence: TGTGCCAGCAGCCTAGGGGTCGTCCAGAACACTGAAGCTTTCTTT. Its translation: CASSLGVVQNTEAFF.

This rearrangement joins TRBV6-6 to TRBJ1-4, with a possible D match to TRBD1 (6 bases). Germline-derived CDR1 and CDR2 are MNHNY and SVGAGI (reference sequence). Trimming pared 7 bases from V and 0 bases from J, leaving 15 bases between. This CDR3 contains 16 residues. The CDR3 DNA follows: TGTGCCAGCAATGACAGGTCCTATGCAACTAATGAAAAACTGTTTTTT. This encodes CASNDRSYATNEKLFF.

V and J are TRBV5-5 and TRBJ1-2; weak D call: TRBD1 (5 bases). The CDR3 has 13 amino acids. Trimming shortened V by 4 bases and J by 8 bases, and 15 bases separated the two germline ends. The germline V gene encodes CDR1 SGHKS and CDR2 YYEKEE (reference sequence). This CDR3 reads CASSPGLGLGYTF. In DNA form, the CDR3 reads TGTGCCAGCAGCCCAGGGCTCGGTTTAGGCTACACCTTC.

A note on this clone: At one boundary the junction diverges from the germline segment, which might be a read error. This chain joins TRBV5-6 and TRBJ1-6; 9 bases fit TRBD1. In germline, CDR1 is SGHDT, CDR2 YYEEEE. This CDR3 region has 15 residues. The CDR3 is CASSFRDRDNPPLHF. The CDR3 DNA reads TGTGCCAGCAGCTTCCGGGACAGGGATAATCCACCCCTCCACTTT.

The genes are TRBV27 and TRBJ2-7; TRBD1 aligns across 9 bases. The V gene end was trimmed by 3 bases and the J gene end by 3 bases; junction bases not matched to a gene: 12. CDR1 and CDR2 from the germline V gene are MNHEY and SMNVEV (reference sequence). CDR3 length: 17 residues. CDR3 DNA: TGTGCCAGCAGTTTTAGGGGCCCCGGACAGGGGAACTACGAGCAGTACTTC. It specifies CASSFRGPGQGNYEQYF.

The chain uses TRBV5-7 and TRBJ2-2; no reliable D call. TRBV5-7 is filed as an ORF, its function uncertain. This CDR3 region has 15 residues. V lost 6 bases and J lost 2, with 14 bases in between. The CDR3 coding sequence is TGTGCCAGCATCACCGGACCGAATAACACCGGGGAGCTGTTTTTT. Translating gives CASITGPNNTGELFF.

The rearrangement joins TRBV29-1 to TRBJ2-1, with 7 nucleotides matching TRBD1. In germline, CDR1 is SQVTM, CDR2 ANQGSEA. This CDR3 contains 12 residues. Unmatched junction bases numbered 7, after V lost 5 bases and J lost 9 bases. The chain's CDR3 is CSVTDRVREQFF. CDR3 nucleotides: TGCAGCGTTACTGACAGGGTGCGTGAGCAGTTCTTC.

Regarding this clone: This CDR3 is also generated by other DNA sequences in the sample. The V gene is TRBV6-6, the J gene TRBJ2-7; no clear D. The germline gives CDR1 MNHNY, CDR2 SVGAGI (reference sequence). V lost 0 bases and J 6 bases, leaving 6 bases between the germline ends. There are 12 residues in the CDR3. The CDR3 loop reads CASSYSSGEQYF. CDR3 bases: TGTGCCAGCAGTTACTCATCCGGCGAGCAGTACTTC.

The gene calls are TRBV7-2 and TRBJ2-6; 10 bases are a match to TRBD2. Trimming took 2 bases from V and 0 from J; bases not matched to a gene: 4. The CDR3 consists of 18 residues. The germline V gene encodes CDR1 SGHTA and CDR2 FQGNSA. CDR3 sequence (DNA): TGTGCCAGCAGCTTACGTCTAGCGGGAGTCTCTGGGGCCAACGTCCTGACTTTC. This sequence encodes CASSLRLAGVSGANVLTF.

The chain employs TRBV18 and TRBJ2-2, with D unclear. The germline V gene has CDR1 KGHSH and CDR2 LQKENI. CDR3 size: 14 residues. V lost 0 bases and J lost 4, with 6 bases in between. The CDR3 loop is CASSPPAITGELFF. The CDR3 DNA reads TGTGCCAGCTCACCACCCGCCATCACCGGGGAGCTGTTTTTT.

The genes are TRBV9 and TRBJ1-2, with D unresolved. Between the trimmed V and J ends, which lost 3 bases and 7 bases, there was a span of 19 bases. The CDR3 is 15 residues long. Looked up from germline, CDR1 is SGDLS and CDR2 is YYNGEE. The CDR3 region has the DNA TGTGCCAGCAGCGCAGAGTATGGCTCGGCGGGTGGCTACACCTTC. Its translation is CASSAEYGSAGGYTF.

V and J are TRBV19 and TRBJ2-6; possible D gene TRBD1, 5 bases. The germline gives CDR1 LNHDA, CDR2 SQIVND (reference sequence). V lost 7 bases, J lost 5 bases, and 12 bases lay in between. This CDR3 is 14 amino acids long. In DNA form, the CDR3 reads TGTGCCAGTAACCCCCCAGGGAGGGCCAACGTCCTGACTTTC. Encoded protein: CASNPPGRANVLTF.

This clone was found once. CDR3 sequence reads: CASSKRGGILGFTQYF. DNA for the CDR3: TGTGCCAGCAGTAAAAGGGGTGGTATTCTCGGTTTCACGCAGTATTTT. The rearrangement joins TRBV28 to TRBJ2-3; weak D call: TRBD1 (5 bases). V was pared by 5 bases and J by 9 bases, with 24 bases between. This CDR3 has 16 residues. Germline V gene lookup returns CDR1 MDHEN and CDR2 SYDVKM.